These 8 T cell receptor beta chains came from one sample sequenced in a study of T cell repertoires in cytomegalovirus infection (dated by TCRdb to the late 2010s). Reads for this sample came from an Illumina HiSeq 1500. TCRdb itself trimmed the public reads at Q25 with fastp, ran MiXCR and retained productive beta chains. Identical CDR3 protein sequences are pooled into one entry, listed with their most common genes and DNA. The sample yields 630,000 or so distinct CDR3 sequences; 24% were counted once. The ten biggest clones cover around 8% of the sample. The sequencing sample was made of CD8+ T cells from PBMCs. The receptor source for this set is a human donor in good health (CMV status not recorded). Some clones in this sample may be carry-over from other donors' samples.

There are a few counts of this clonotype. The genes are TRBV28 and TRBJ1-2, with TRBD1 identical over 9 bases. Germline CDR1 reads MDHEN; CDR2 reads SYDVKM. V trimming: 6 bases; J trimming: 4 bases; junction bases outside the gene matches: 9. The CDR3 covers 15 residues. CDR3 amino acids: CASRPPNRGLYGYTF. The CDR3 DNA reads as TGTGCCAGCAGACCCCCCAACAGGGGGCTCTATGGCTACACCTTC.

This clonotype was seen many times. This rearrangement joins TRBV7-8 to TRBJ2-3; D is undetermined. This CDR3 region has 13 residues. CDR1 is SGHVS, CDR2 FQNEAQ, per germline. With 0 bases removed from V and 6 bases from J, the gap between germline ends came to 7 bases. In nucleotides, the CDR3 is TGTGCCAGCAGCTTAGCAGCCCCGGATACGCAGTATTTT. This encodes CASSLAAPDTQYF.

V usage is TRBV2 and J usage is TRBJ2-4, with 8 bases fitting TRBD1. V lost 8 bases to trimming and J lost 7 bases; unmatched junction nucleotides: 10. Germline V gene lookup returns CDR1 SNHLY and CDR2 FYNNEI. This CDR3 comprises 14 residues. Here the CDR3 reads CASGNRGDTNIQYF. The CDR3 DNA reads as TGTGCCAGCGGTAACAGGGGGGACACGAACATTCAGTACTTC.

This clonotype came up a few times. The rearrangement joins TRBV5-4 to TRBJ2-5; the D gene could be TRBD1 or TRBD2 (5 bases each). The CDR3 sequence is 16 residues long. Germline CDR1 and CDR2: SGHNT and YYREEE (reference sequence). The germline V and J ends were trimmed by 0 bases and 2 bases, with 14 bases remaining between them. The CDR3 loop is CASSLAPGTIQETQYF. The CDR3 region has the DNA TGTGCCAGCAGCTTGGCGCCCGGGACGATACAAGAGACCCAGTACTTC.

This clonotype was found a few times. V is TRBV2 and J is TRBJ2-3, with 12 bases fitting TRBD2. V shed 8 bases and J 2 bases; nucleotides not matched to a gene: 8. Germline CDR1 SNHLY, CDR2 FYNNEI. This CDR3 has 16 amino acids. In nucleotides, the CDR3 is TGTGCCAGCCTAAGGACTAGCGGGGATTACACAGATACGCAGTATTTT. Its translation: CASLRTSGDYTDTQYF.

The DNA of the CDR3 is TGCAGTGCTAGAGATTGGGACTCAGATGGCTACACCTTC. It encodes CSARDWDSDGYTF. The rearrangement uses TRBV20-1 and TRBJ1-2; the D gene is possibly TRBD1 (5 bases). CDR1 and CDR2 from the germline V gene are DFQATT and SNEGSKA (reference sequence). The CDR3 runs 13 residues. V was cut by 0 bases and J by 6 bases, with 11 bases left in between.

On this clonotype itself: This sequence may be a read error, since a much larger clone differs from it by one base. The chain couples TRBV7-6 to TRBJ2-3, with 8 bases identical to TRBD2. This CDR3 comprises 17 residues. V shed 0 bases, J shed 2 bases, and the junction held 7 bases outside the gene matches. From germline, CDR1 is SGHVS and CDR2 FNYEAQ. CDR3 DNA sequence: TGTGCCAGCAGCTTAGCGAACGGGGGGGGCATCACAGATACGCAGTATTTT. Translated, it gives CASSLANGGGITDTQYF.

DNA of the CDR3: TGTGCCAGCAGTAAATCGCCCGGGGGGGATACGCAGTATTTT. This encodes CASSKSPGGDTQYF. This sequence joins TRBV2 and TRBJ2-3; TRBD2 agrees at 7 bases. The trim removed 5 bases at V and 6 bases at J, leaving 8 bases unmatched. This CDR3 has 14 amino acids. Germline V CDR1 and CDR2: SNHLY, FYNNEI.